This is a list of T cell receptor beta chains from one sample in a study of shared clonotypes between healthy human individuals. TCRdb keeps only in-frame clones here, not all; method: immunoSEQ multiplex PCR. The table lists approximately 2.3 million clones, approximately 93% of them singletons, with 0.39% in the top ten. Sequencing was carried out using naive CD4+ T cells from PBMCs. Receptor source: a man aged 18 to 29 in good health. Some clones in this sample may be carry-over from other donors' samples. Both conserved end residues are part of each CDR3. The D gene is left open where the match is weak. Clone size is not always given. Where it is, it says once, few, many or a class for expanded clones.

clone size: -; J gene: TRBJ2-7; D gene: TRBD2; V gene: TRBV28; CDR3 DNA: TGTGCCAGCAGACTAGCGGGCTTCACTAACGAGCAGTACTTC; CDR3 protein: CASRLAGFTNEQYF
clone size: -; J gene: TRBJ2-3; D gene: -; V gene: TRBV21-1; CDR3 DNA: TGTGCCAGCAGCAAGATGAGTCCAGATACGCAGTATTTT; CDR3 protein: CASSKMSPDTQYF
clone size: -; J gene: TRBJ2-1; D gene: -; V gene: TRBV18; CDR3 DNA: TGTGCCAGCTCACCAGGGCAATACTGGCTGAGCTCCTACAATGAGCAGTTCTTC; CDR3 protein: CASSPGQYWLSSYNEQFF
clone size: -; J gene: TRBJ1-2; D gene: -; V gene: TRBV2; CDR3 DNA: TGTGCCAGCAGTGAAGAAGGGAGTTCGGACTATGGCTACACCTTC; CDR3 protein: CASSEEGSSDYGYTF
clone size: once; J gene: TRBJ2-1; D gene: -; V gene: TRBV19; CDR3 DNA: TGTGCCAGTAGTATTCCGGGCAGTTACAATGAGCAGTTCTTC; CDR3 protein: CASSIPGSYNEQFF
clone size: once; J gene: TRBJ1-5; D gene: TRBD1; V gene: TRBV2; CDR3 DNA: TGTGCCAGCAAGACAGGGCTCAATCAGCCCCAGCATTTT; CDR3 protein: CASKTGLNQPQHF
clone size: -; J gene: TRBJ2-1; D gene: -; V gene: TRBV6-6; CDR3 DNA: TGTGCCAGCAGAAAGATGAATGAGCAGTTCTTC; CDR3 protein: CASRKMNEQFF
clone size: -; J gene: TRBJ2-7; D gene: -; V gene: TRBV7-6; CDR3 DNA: TGTGCCAGCAGCTTAGCTAGCGGCCTCTCCTACGAGCAGTACTTC; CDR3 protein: CASSLASGLSYEQYF
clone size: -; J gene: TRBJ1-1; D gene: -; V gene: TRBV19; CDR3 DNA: TGTGCCAGTAGTATGGTTGTGGGGGCTGAAGCTTTCTTT; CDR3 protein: CASSMVVGAEAFF
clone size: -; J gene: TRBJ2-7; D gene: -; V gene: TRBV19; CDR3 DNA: TGTGCCAGTAGTATCAATGGCAGGGGAGCTAGCGGCTCCTCCTACGAGCAGTACTTC; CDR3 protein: CASSINGRGASGSSYEQYF
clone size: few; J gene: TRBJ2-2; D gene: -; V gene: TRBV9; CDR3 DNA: TGTGCCAGCAGCGTAATCGGGGACACCGGGGAGCTGTTTTTT; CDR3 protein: CASSVIGDTGELFF
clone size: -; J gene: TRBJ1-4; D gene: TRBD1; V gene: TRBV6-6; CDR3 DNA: TGTGCCAGCAGTCCGGGACAGGGGGCTAATGAAAAACTGTTTTTT; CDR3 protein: CASSPGQGANEKLFF
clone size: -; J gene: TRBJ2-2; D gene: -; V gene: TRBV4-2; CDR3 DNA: TGTGCCAGCAGCCCCCGGACGGGCCCAACGAACACCGGGGAGCTGTTTTTT; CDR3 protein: CASSPRTGPTNTGELFF
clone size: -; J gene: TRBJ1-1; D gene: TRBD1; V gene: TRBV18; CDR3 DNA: TGTGCCAGCTCAATACAGGGGGACACTGAAGCTTTCTTT; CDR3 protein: CASSIQGDTEAFF
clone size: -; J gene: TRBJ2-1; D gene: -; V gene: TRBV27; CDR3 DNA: TGTGCCACGTTATGGGGCAAACGCACCTACAATGAGCAGTTCTTC; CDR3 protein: CATLWGKRTYNEQFF
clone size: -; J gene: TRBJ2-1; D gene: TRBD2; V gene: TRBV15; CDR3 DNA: TGTGCCACCAGCACCAGACTAGCGGGAGGGCAGGAGCAGTTCTTC; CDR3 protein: CATSTRLAGGQEQFF
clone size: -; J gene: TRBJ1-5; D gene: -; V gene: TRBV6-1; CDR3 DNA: TGTGCCAGCAGCCTCACGAATGTGGATCAGCCCCAGCATTTT; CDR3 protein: CASSLTNVDQPQHF
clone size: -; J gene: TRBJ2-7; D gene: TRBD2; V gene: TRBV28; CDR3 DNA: TGTGCCAGCAGTTTGGCGGTAGGCGGGAGTATGTACGAGCAGTACTTC; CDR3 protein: CASSLAVGGSMYEQYF
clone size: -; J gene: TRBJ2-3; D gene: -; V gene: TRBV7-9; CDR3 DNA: TGTGCCAGCAGCCCCTGGGCCGGCGGAAGCACAGATACGCAGTATTTT; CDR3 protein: CASSPWAGGSTDTQYF
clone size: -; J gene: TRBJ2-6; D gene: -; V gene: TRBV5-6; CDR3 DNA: TGTGCCAGCAGTCCGAGGGGGACTGGGGCCAACGTCCTGACTTTC; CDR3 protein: CASSPRGTGANVLTF
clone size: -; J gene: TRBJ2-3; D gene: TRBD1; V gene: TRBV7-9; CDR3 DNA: TGTGCCAGCAGCCTCGGGACAGGGGGCGGAGGTGGCACAGATACGCAGTATTTT; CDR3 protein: CASSLGTGGGGGTDTQYF
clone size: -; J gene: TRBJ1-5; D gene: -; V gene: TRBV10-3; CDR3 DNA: TGTGCCATCAGTGCCAGGGGCAATCAGCCCCAGCATTTT; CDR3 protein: CAISARGNQPQHF
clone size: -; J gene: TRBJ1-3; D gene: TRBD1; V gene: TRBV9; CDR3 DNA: TGTGCCAGCAGCGTCCGGGACAGGGTCTCTGGAAACACCATATATTTT; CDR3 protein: CASSVRDRVSGNTIYF
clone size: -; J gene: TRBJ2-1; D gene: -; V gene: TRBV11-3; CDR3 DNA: TGTGCCAGCAGCGGTGTAGGAACCGACTCCTACAATGAGCAGTTCTTC; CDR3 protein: CASSGVGTDSYNEQFF
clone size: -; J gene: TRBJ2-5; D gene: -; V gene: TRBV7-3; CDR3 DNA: TGTGCCAGCAGCTTAGACAGGGAGGCAGAGACCCAGTACTTC; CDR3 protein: CASSLDREAETQYF
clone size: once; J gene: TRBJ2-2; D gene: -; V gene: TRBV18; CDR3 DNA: TGTGCCAGCGCACCGCTGATTTCTCACGGGGAGCTGTTTTTT; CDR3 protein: CASAPLISHGELFF
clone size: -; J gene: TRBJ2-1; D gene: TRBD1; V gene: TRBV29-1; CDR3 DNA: TGCAGCGGATGGACAGGTGGGGTTCGGGAGCAGTTCTTC; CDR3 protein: CSGWTGGVREQFF
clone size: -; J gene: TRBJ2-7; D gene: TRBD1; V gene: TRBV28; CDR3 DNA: TGTGCCAGCAACCAACAGGGGCGCGTCTACGAGCAGTACTTC; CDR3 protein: CASNQQGRVYEQYF
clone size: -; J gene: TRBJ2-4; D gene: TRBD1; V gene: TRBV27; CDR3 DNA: TGTGCCAGCAATTCCCGACTCCCACAGGGGGACGGTCCCCAGTACTTC; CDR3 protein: CASNSRLPQGDGPQYF
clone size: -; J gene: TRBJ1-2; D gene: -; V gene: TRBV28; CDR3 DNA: TGTGCCAGCAGTTTGATGGGATTAACAGGCCTAAGGAGGGGTGGCTACACCTTC; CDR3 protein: CASSLMGLTGLRRGGYTF
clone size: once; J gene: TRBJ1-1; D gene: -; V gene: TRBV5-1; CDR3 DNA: TGCGCCAGCAGCTGGAACGCGGTGACTGAAGCTTTCTTT; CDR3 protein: CASSWNAVTEAFF
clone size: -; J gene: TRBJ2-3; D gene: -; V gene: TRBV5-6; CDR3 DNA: TGTGCCAGCAGCTTGATCGGTATGACCACAGATACGCAGTATTTT; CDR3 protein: CASSLIGMTTDTQYF
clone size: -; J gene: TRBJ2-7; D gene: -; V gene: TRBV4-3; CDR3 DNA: TGCGCCAGCAGCCAAGAGGGTGGGGGGCGCCACCACGAGCAGTACTTC; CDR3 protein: CASSQEGGGRHHEQYF
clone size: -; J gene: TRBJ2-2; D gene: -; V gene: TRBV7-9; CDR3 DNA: TGTGCCAGCAGCTTAGATCGGCCGACGAACACCGGGGAGCTGTTTTTT; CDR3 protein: CASSLDRPTNTGELFF